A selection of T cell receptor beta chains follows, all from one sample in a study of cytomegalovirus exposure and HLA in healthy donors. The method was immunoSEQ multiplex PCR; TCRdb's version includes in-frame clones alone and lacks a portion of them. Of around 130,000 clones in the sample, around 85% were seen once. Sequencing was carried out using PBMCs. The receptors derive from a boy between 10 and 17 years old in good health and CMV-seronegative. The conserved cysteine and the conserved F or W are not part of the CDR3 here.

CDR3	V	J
ASSEGQGPGELF	TRBV6-5	TRBJ2-2
ASSLGTSGRKTTDTQY	TRBV5-4	TRBJ2-3
ASSRSLTDTQY	TRBV7-3	TRBJ2-3
ASTRGLTEAF	TRBV28	TRBJ1-1
ASSFIAGERLEQY	TRBV5-1	TRBJ2-7
ASRQVLNTEAF	TRBV6-1	TRBJ1-1
ASSLMDSRSYEQY	TRBV7-9	TRBJ2-7
ASSLGGGNTEAF	TRBV7-2	TRBJ1-1
ASSSSYRGTIAKNIQY	TRBV27	TRBJ2-4
ASSERDRGSPYEQY	TRBV21-1	TRBJ2-7
ASSLPTGRDTGELF	TRBV7-9	TRBJ2-2
AWSPVRGGNTIY	TRBV30	TRBJ1-3
SSSLQGNEAF	TRBV7-9	TRBJ1-1
ASSPTRGEKLF	TRBV5-1	TRBJ1-4
SVLGQGSEKLF	TRBV29-1	TRBJ1-4
ASRLPGGGGHSYEQY	TRBV5-8	TRBJ2-7
ASSAQTGSYEQY	TRBV5-1	TRBJ2-7
ASIQGAKGEKLF	TRBV2	TRBJ1-4
ASSLTATNEKLF	TRBV18	TRBJ1-4
ASSTGTGYTGELF	TRBV5-1	TRBJ2-2
ASSLWREVGGYT	TRBV7-2	TRBJ1-2
ASSLAAPGSTEAF	TRBV5-6	TRBJ1-1
ASVLAGSETQY	TRBV12-5	TRBJ2-5
ASSTGGRRGLGTQY	TRBV19	TRBJ2-3
ASSLVTGPETQY	TRBV5-1	TRBJ2-5